Given below is one T cell receptor (beta chain) in context. The sample comes from a study of blood T cell repertoires in COVID-19. Background on the study: The United States, Italy and Spain were the sources of the acute and convalescent COVID-19 samples. Sources were T cells, B-cell-depleted T cells, or PBMCs; the material itself was cDNA or gDNA.

V was clipped by 11 bases and J by 0 bases, with 5 bases between them. CDR1 LNHDA and CDR2 SQIVND come from the germline V gene (reference sequence). This CDR3 has 11 residues. Source study methods: Researchers report that nucleated cell counts were estimated from reference gene primer amplification. The repertoire was sequenced with immunoSEQ multiplex PCR; TCRdb's copy has only in-frame clones and lacks some. For V, J and clone size, that table is used; D and trimming come from the DNA. This sample carries fewer than 100,000 clones, 70% to 90% of them seen once, and the ten largest clones take roughly 6.8%.

Material: peripheral blood. This TCR came from a human donor with acute or convalescent COVID-19. The donor label of this sample is uncertain. The J gene is TRBJ1-3, the V gene TRBV19; D gene unclear. DNA for the CDR3: TGTGCCGTCAGCTCTGGAAACACCATATATTTT. Its translation: CAVSSGNTIYF.